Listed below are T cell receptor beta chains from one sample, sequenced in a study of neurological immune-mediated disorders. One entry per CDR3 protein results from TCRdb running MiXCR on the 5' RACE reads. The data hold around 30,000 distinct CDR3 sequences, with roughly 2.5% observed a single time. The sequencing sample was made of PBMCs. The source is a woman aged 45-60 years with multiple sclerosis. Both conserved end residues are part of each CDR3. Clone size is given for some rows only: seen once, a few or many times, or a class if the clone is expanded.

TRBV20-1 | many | CSASFLLAGTQYF
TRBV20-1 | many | CSAPPGLGLGTQYF
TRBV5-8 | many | CASTGGHSYNEQFF
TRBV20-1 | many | CSAPKPGLAGLEETQYF
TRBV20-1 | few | CSARDGSQVGSGAKVLTF
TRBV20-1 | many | CSARAGETQYF
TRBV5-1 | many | CASSAERSTDTQYF
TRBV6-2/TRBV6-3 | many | CASSGDRIYEQYF
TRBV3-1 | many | CASSLSSPGAVEAFF
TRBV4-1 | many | CASSPQGGFGEKLFF
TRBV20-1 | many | CSGVSVNEQFF
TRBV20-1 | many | CSAQIGTGGTEAFF
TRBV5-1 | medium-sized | CASSLVGGPSTEAFF
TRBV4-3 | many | CASSQGTSGGDEQFF
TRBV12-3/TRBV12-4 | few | CASSWLAGAYNEQFF
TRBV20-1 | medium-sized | CSARRRQVANTEAFF
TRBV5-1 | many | CASSPQDGGYEQYF
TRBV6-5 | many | CASSWGEAFF
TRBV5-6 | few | CASSFAGAWNQPQHF
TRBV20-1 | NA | CSGGQGDQPQNF
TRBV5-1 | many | CASSLGLLYTF
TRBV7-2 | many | CASSRELNQPQHF
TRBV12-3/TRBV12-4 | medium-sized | CASTTLTGSQHF
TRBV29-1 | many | CSVARGETQYF
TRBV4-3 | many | CASSQGTGELDEQFF
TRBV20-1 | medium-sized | CSAQGLAGVVKTQYF
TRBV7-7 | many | CASSSRQGTGELFF
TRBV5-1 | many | CASSASGPQETQYF
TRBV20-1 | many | CSASVRASGANVLTF
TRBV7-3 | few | CASSLPGLGVNEQFF
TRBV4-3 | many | CASSQDASGVGGYTF
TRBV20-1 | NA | CSVQGRQAGTGELFF
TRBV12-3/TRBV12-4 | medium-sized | CASSLVGLTPYEQYF
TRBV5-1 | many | CASTYTGELFF
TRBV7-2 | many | CASNLIVGTGELFF
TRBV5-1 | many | CASRQGDEQYF
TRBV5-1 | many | CASTYDRGSNEKLFF
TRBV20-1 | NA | CSARPGQGAVNSPLHF
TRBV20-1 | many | CSVVQRTDTQYF
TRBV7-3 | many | CASSLQPSGANVLTF
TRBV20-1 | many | CSAVAGPQDTQYF
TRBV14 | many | CASSRIMRGYQETQYF
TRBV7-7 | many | CASSRGLAGVTGELFF
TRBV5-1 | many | CASSRTSGGWNEQFF
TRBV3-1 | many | CASSHHSKMSGELFF
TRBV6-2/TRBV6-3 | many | CASRGQGITEAFF
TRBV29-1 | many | CSVVFHSYEQYF
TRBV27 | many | CASLPSGAGSGANVLTF
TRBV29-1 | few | CSVEGDGYTF
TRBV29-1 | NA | CSVVGGVGGSSGGELFF
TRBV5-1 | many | CASSFPDRGETQYF
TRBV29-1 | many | CSVEEGGQGKFF
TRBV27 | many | CASSFANFNEQFF
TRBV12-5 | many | CASGISGTAGGYTF
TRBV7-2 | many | CASSSLTDRVGYTF
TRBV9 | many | CASSVEAGGPETQYF
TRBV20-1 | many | CSARWGGGEKLFF